The 13 T cell receptor beta chains given below trace back to one sample, sequenced in a study of cytomegalovirus exposure and HLA in healthy donors. Use of 60 Vbeta and 13 Jbeta primers characterized the PCR. Data came from immunoSEQ multiplex PCR; TCRdb stores just in-frame clones and leaves some out. The data contain more than 75,000 clones, 60% to 80% of them seen just once; the ten biggest clones take up 3% to 4%. The sample comprised PBMCs. These receptors were collected from a woman in her thirties or forties in good health and CMV-seronegative.

The V and J genes are TRBV30 and TRBJ2-7, with 10 bases fitting TRBD1. J gave up 3 bases and V 0 bases, and 2 bases lay outside the gene matches. Germline CDR1 is GTSNPN and CDR2 is SVGIG (reference sequence). The CDR3 is made up of 14 amino acids. The CDR3 region is CAWSVWTGGYEQYF. The DNA of the CDR3 is TGTGCCTGGAGTGTCTGGACAGGGGGCTACGAGCAGTACTTC.

The chain links TRBV2 to TRBJ1-2; 7 bases align to TRBD1. The germline CDR1 and CDR2 sequences are SNHLY and FYNNEI. The CDR3 length is 12 residues. V lost 6 bases, J lost 2 bases, and 0 bases stayed unmatched. CDR3 sequence reads: CASRTGNYGYTF. The CDR3 DNA follows: TGTGCCAGCAGGACAGGGAACTATGGCTACACCTTC. The variable domain in full, with the rest retrieved from reference TRBV2 and TRBJ1-2, is EPEVTQTPSHQVTQMGQEVILRCVPISNHLYFYWYRQILGQKVEFLVSFYNNEISEKSEIFDDQFSVERPDGSNFTLKIRSTKLEDSAMYFCASRTGNYGYTFGSGTRLTVV.

The chain combines TRBV19 with TRBJ2-2; no clear D gene. The V end lost 4 bases, the J end lost 4 bases, and 13 bases lay between the germline ends. Per germline, CDR1 LNHDA and CDR2 SQIVND (reference sequence). CDR3 length equals 15 residues. The CDR3 is CASSTGSAGTGELFF. In DNA, the CDR3 is TGTGCCAGTAGTACAGGATCTGCCGGCACCGGGGAGCTGTTTTTT.

With regard to this clone: The sample carries other DNA sequences with the same CDR3. The CDR3 DNA reads TGTGCCAGCAGTGAAAACAGAGACACAGATACGCAGTATTTT. Its translation: CASSENRDTDTQYF. The chain couples TRBV2 to TRBJ2-3; D gene unclear. Trimming removed 2 bases at V and 2 bases at J, with 8 bases between. This CDR3 spans 14 amino acids. Germline loops: CDR1 SNHLY, CDR2 FYNNEI. Drawing the rest from reference TRBV2 and TRBJ2-3, the complete variable domain is EPEVTQTPSHQVTQMGQEVILRCVPISNHLYFYWYRQILGQKVEFLVSFYNNEISEKSEIFDDQFSVERPDGSNFTLKIRSTKLEDSAMYFCASSENRDTDTQYFGPGTRLTVL.

The chain uses TRBV2 and TRBJ2-7, with 7 nucleotides matching TRBD2. The CDR3 has 14 residues. CDR1 and CDR2 from the germline V gene are SNHLY and FYNNEI. Trimming at V came to 6 bases and at J to 2 bases, leaving 7 bases not matched to a gene. The CDR3 DNA reads as TGTGCCAGCAGCTCGGGGAGGGGTACCTACGAGCAGTACTTC. Protein product: CASSSGRGTYEQYF.

CDR3 DNA sequence: TGTGCCAGCAGAGGAGGGCAGTGGGAGCAGTACTTC. This gives the protein CASRGGQWEQYF. The genes are TRBV2 and TRBJ2-7, with a weak D call TRBD2 (6 bases). V gave up 6 bases and J gave up 7 bases, with 13 bases separating them. Germline CDR1 reads SNHLY; CDR2 reads FYNNEI. The CDR3 runs to 12 residues.

The chain employs TRBV6-1 and TRBJ2-7; TRBD1 might be the D (5 bases). Germline-derived CDR1 and CDR2 are MNHNS and SASEGT. The V end lost 4 bases, the J end lost 2 bases, and 15 bases lay between the germline ends. This CDR3 is built from 15 residues. CDR3 coding DNA: TGTGCCAGCAGTGTTGGGTCGTTGGGGCCCTACGAGCAGTACTTC. Its protein product is CASSVGSLGPYEQYF.

This chain uses TRBV27 with TRBJ2-5, with D tentatively TRBD1 (6 bases). The better agreement between TRBJ2-7 and the DNA end casts doubt on the J call. The CDR3 totals 14 residues. The germline V gene has CDR1 MNHEY and CDR2 SMNVEV (reference sequence). The CDR3 DNA follows: TGTGCCAGCAGTTCCAATACAGGGAGCTACGAGCAGTACTTC. As protein: CASSSNTGSYEQYF.

The gene calls are TRBV30 and TRBJ2-3; possible D gene TRBD1, 5 bases. Deletions cut 3 bases from V and 2 bases from J, with 18 bases between. Germline V CDR1 and CDR2: GTSNPN, SVGIG (reference sequence). This CDR3 spans 16 amino acids. Here the CDR3 DNA reads TGTGCCTGGAGGGGTGGAAGGGGTTCCCTCACAGATACGCAGTATTTT. Its protein product is CAWRGGRGSLTDTQYF.

This clone has only one observation. CDR3 protein: CAWSAKLTGANEKLFF. The CDR3 coding sequence is TGTGCCTGGAGTGCAAAGCTGACGGGAGCTAATGAAAAACTGTTTTTT. This rearrangement joins TRBV30 to TRBJ1-4; D unresolved. V was clipped by 1 base and J by 3 bases, with 15 bases between them. Germline V gives CDR1 GTSNPN, CDR2 SVGIG (reference sequence). This CDR3 is built from 16 residues.

The chain combines TRBV27 with TRBJ1-2; D uncertain. Trimming left V 5 bases short and J 0 bases short, with 7 bases between. The CDR3 spans 13 residues. Germline lookup yields CDR1 MNHEY and CDR2 SMNVEV (reference sequence). In DNA form, the CDR3 reads TGTGCCAGCAGTAATAGTCCTAACTATGGCTACACCTTC. Amino acids: CASSNSPNYGYTF.

The rearrangement links TRBV7-7 to TRBJ1-5; D gene unclear. Trimming cost V 0 bases and J 4 bases, with 4 bases left between them. The CDR3 consists of 13 residues. From germline, CDR1 is SSHAT and CDR2 FNYEAQ (reference sequence). CDR3 in DNA: TGTGCCAGCAGCTTAGCCCAAAATCAGCCCCAGCATTTT. This translates into CASSLAQNQPQHF.

The chain combines TRBV7-8 with TRBJ2-1, with a possible D match to TRBD1 (6 bases). The CDR3 length is 16 residues. Germline CDR1 reads SGHVS; CDR2 reads FQNEAQ. V lost 5 bases, J lost 0 bases, and 14 bases lay in between. CDR3 loop: CASSTPTGSSYNEQFF. Written as DNA, the CDR3 is TGTGCCAGCAGCACCCCAACAGGGAGCTCCTACAATGAGCAGTTCTTC.